A single sample gave rise to the 9 T cell receptor beta chains below, sequenced in a study of shared clonotypes between healthy human individuals. Some clones are missing from TCRdb's copy, which holds only in-frame ones; the method was immunoSEQ multiplex PCR. The sample lists just over 2,000,000 clones; about 95% were seen once. CD45RO-negative cells were positively selected for CCR7, leaving out terminally differentiated effector memory CD45RA+ cells. Sequenced input: naive CD8+ T cells sorted from blood. The receptors were gathered from a young man in good health.

About this clone itself: This same CDR3 is encoded by further DNA sequences in the sample. The rearrangement joins TRBV6-1 to TRBJ1-5; 7 bases are shared with TRBD1. The germline V gene encodes CDR1 MNHNS and CDR2 SASEGT. Trimming took 0 bases from V and 2 from J; bases not matched to a gene: 4. This CDR3 has 16 amino acids. In nucleotides, the CDR3 is TGTGCCAGCAGTGAAGCTAGACAGGGCGGCAATCAGCCCCAGCATTTT. This translates into CASSEARQGGNQPQHF.

This rearrangement joins TRBV10-1 to TRBJ2-1, with TRBD1 identical over 7 bases. CDR3 length: 15 residues. Germline CDR1 is WNHNN and CDR2 is SYGVQD (reference sequence). Trimming removed 0 bases from V and 8 bases from J; junction bases left unmatched: 7. CDR3 nucleotides: TGCGCCAGCAGTGAGTCGTCAGGGGGAATCGATGAGCAGTTCTTC. This sequence encodes CASSESSGGIDEQFF.

This clone was picked up one time. The chain combines TRBV11-2 with TRBJ2-3, with D possibly being TRBD2 (7 bases). This CDR3 comprises 15 residues. V was shortened by 7 bases and J by 5 bases, with 19 bases between the two germline ends. Germline V lookup: CDR1 SGHAT, CDR2 FQNNGV. The CDR3 sequence is CASTPWGGLRDTQYF. The CDR3 DNA reads TGTGCCAGCACTCCCTGGGGGGGCCTCCGAGATACGCAGTATTTT.

V is TRBV27 and J is TRBJ2-4; weak D call: TRBD2 (6 bases). This CDR3 has 13 amino acids. V was trimmed by 8 bases and J by 4 bases, leaving 12 bases between them. From germline, CDR1 is MNHEY and CDR2 SMNVEV (reference sequence). The CDR3 reads CASHGTQKNIQYF. The CDR3 DNA follows: TGTGCCAGCCACGGGACTCAGAAAAACATTCAGTACTTC.

The genes are TRBV11-2 and TRBJ1-2; D is possibly TRBD1 (6 bases). CDR1 and CDR2 from the germline V gene are SGHAT and FQNNGV. The CDR3 runs 17 residues. The ends were cut back, 0 bases at V and 1 base at J, with 15 bases in the middle. CDR3 in DNA: TGTGCCAGCAGCTTAGATCTAGGACAGTATTTTAACTATGGCTACACCTTC. Encoded protein: CASSLDLGQYFNYGYTF.

This chain's CDR3 is CASTKGAMNTEAFF. In DNA form, the CDR3 reads TGTGCCAGCACCAAGGGGGCTATGAACACTGAAGCTTTCTTT. J is TRBJ1-1 and V is TRBV9, with 7 bases matching TRBD1. The CDR3 is 14 residues long. Germline V lookup: CDR1 SGDLS, CDR2 YYNGEE. V was clipped by 6 bases and J by 0 bases; unmatched bases: 5.

This chain links TRBV7-2 with TRBJ2-1, with D possibly matching TRBD2 (6 bases). V was trimmed by 6 bases and J by 7 bases, leaving 10 bases between them. This CDR3 is built from 12 residues. The germline V gene encodes CDR1 SGHTA and CDR2 FQGNSA. The CDR3 spells CASRPLANEQFF. CDR3 in DNA: TGTGCCAGCAGACCCCTAGCGAATGAGCAGTTCTTC.

The chain couples TRBV19 to TRBJ2-7; 8 nucleotides align to TRBD2. The CDR3 extends over 16 amino acids. Looked up from germline, CDR1 is LNHDA and CDR2 is SQIVND (reference sequence). V lost 3 bases and J lost 0; bases outside the gene matches: 7. Written as DNA, the CDR3 is TGTGCCAGTAGTATCTCATCCGGGACTAGCTCCTACGAGCAGTACTTC. Encoded protein: CASSISSGTSSYEQYF.

The sample holds one count of this clone. The V gene is TRBV27, the J gene TRBJ1-2; maybe TRBD1 (5 bases). V was trimmed by 0 bases and J by 5 bases, leaving 10 bases between them. Looked up from germline, CDR1 is MNHEY and CDR2 is SMNVEV (reference sequence). The CDR3 sequence is 14 residues long. CDR3 region: CASSLSGTVYGYTF. The CDR3 nucleotides read TGTGCCAGCAGTTTATCGGGGACGGTTTATGGCTACACCTTC.